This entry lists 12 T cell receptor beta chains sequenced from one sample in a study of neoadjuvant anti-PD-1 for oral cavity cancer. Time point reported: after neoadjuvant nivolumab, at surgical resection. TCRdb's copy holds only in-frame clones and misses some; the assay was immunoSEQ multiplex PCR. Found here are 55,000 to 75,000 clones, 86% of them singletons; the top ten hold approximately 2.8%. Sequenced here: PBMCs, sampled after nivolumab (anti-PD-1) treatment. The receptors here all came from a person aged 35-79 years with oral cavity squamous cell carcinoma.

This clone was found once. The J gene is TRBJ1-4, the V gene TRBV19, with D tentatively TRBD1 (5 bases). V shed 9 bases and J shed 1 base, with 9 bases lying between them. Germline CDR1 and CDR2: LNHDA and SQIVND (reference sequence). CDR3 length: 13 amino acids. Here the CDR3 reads CASNQGTNEKLFF. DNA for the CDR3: TGTGCCAGCAACCAGGGAACTAATGAAAAACTGTTTTTT.

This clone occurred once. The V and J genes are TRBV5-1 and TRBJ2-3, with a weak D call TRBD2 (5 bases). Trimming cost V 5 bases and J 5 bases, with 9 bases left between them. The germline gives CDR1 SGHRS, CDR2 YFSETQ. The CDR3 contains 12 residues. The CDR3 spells CASRLAEDTQYF. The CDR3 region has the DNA TGCGCCAGCAGGCTAGCAGAAGATACGCAGTATTTT. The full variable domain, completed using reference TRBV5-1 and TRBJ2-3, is KAGVTQTPRYLIKTRGQQVTLSCSPISGHRSVSWYQQTPGQGLQFLFEYFSETQRNKGNFPGRFSGRQFSNSRSEMNVSTLELGDSALYLCASRLAEDTQYFGPGTRLTVL.

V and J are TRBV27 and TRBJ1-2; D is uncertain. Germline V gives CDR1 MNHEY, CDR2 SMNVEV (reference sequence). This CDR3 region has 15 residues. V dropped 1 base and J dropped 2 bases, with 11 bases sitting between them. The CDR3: CASSLWGHRNYGYTF. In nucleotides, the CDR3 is TGTGCCAGCAGTTTATGGGGTCATAGGAACTATGGCTACACCTTC.

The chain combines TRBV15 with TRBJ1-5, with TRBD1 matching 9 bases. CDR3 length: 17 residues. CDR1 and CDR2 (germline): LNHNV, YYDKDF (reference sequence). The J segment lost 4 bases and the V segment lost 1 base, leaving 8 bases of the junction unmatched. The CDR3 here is CATSRVFGQGSNQPQHF. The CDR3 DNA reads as TGTGCCACCAGCAGAGTTTTCGGACAGGGGTCGAATCAGCCCCAGCATTTT.

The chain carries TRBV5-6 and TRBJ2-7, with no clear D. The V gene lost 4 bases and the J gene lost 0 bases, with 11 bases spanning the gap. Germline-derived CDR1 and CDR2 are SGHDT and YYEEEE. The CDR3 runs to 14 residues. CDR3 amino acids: CASSPDIASYEQYF. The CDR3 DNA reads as TGTGCCAGCAGCCCAGACATTGCCTCCTACGAGCAGTACTTC.

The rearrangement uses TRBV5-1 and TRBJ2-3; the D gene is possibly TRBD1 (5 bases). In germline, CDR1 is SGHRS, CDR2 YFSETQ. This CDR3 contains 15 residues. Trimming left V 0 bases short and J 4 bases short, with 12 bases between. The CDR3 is CASSLGPAGSDTQYF. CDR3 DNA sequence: TGCGCCAGCAGCTTGGGACCAGCAGGGTCAGATACGCAGTATTTT.

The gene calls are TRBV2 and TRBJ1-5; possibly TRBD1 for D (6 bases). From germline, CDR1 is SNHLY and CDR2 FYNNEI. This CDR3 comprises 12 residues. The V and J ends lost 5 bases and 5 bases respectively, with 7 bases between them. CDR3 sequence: CASSRQDQPQHF. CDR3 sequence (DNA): TGTGCCAGCAGTCGACAGGATCAGCCCCAGCATTTT. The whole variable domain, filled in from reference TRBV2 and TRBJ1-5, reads EPEVTQTPSHQVTQMGQEVILRCVPISNHLYFYWYRQILGQKVEFLVSFYNNEISEKSEIFDDQFSVERPDGSNFTLKIRSTKLEDSAMYFCASSRQDQPQHFGDGTRLSIL.

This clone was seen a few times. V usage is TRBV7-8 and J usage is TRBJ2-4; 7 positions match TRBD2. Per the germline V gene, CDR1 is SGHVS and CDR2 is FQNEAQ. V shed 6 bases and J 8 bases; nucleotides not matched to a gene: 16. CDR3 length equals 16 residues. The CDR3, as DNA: TGTGCCAGCAGTCTCCTGCGGGAGTTCGCCCGCGACATTCAGTACTTC. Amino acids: CASSLLREFARDIQYF. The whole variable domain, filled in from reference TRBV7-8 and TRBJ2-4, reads GAGVSQSPRYKVAKRGQDVALRCDPISGHVSLFWYQQALGQGPEFLTYFQNEAQLDKSGLPSDRFFAERPEGSVSTLKIQRTQQEDSAVYLCASSLLREFARDIQYFGAGTRLSVL.

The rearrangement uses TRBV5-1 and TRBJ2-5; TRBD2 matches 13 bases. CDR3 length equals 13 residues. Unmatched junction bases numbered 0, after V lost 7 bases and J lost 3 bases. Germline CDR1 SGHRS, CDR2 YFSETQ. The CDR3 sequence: CASGLAGEETQYF. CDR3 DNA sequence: TGCGCCAGCGGACTAGCGGGAGAAGAGACCCAGTACTTC.

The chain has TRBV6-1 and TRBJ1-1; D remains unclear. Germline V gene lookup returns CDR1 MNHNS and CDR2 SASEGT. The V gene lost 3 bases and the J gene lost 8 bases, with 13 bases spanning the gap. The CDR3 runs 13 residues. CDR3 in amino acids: CASSDKWTAEAFF. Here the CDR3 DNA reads TGTGCCAGCAGTGACAAGTGGACGGCAGAAGCTTTCTTT.

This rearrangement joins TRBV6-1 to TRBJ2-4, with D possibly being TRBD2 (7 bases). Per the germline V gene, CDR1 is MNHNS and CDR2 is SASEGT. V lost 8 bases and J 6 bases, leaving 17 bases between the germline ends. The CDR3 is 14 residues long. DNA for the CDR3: TGTGCCAGCGAAGAGGGGGGAGGGGCAAACATTCAGTACTTC. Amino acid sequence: CASEEGGGANIQYF.

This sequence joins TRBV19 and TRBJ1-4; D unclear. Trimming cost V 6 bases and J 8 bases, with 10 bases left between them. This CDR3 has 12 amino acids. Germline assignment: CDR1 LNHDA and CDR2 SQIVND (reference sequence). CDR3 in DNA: TGTGCCAGTAGGGCACAAGGAGAAAAACTGTTTTTT. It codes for CASRAQGEKLFF. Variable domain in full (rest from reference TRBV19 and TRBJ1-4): DGGITQSPKYLFRKEGQNVTLSCEQNLNHDAMYWYRQDPGQGLRLIYYSQIVNDFQKGDIAEGYSVSREKKESFPLTVTSAQKNPTAFYLCASRAQGEKLFFGSGTQLSVL.